This T cell receptor beta chain was recorded in a study of T-cell memory formation after mild COVID-19. TCRdb passed the 5' RACE reads through MiXCR, listing each CDR3 protein once. The sample shows about 310,000 distinct CDR3 sequences, more than 15% of them seen only once. Losses at the gene ends were 4 bases for V and 10 bases for J; bases not matched to a gene: 20. The CDR3 has 19 amino acids. Source material: PBMCs or a T cell subset sorted from them (not recorded which). The chain is built from TRBV12-3 or TRBV12-4 and TRBJ2-1; TRBD2 matches at 12 bases. The sequence derives from a man younger than 30 who had mild COVID-19 (a few samples of this study predate the infection). Cell type and time point are not known. In nucleotides, the CDR3 is TGTGCCAGCAGTTCAACACCCGGGACTAGCGGGCGTGAGGATTGCGAGCAGTTCTTC. Translation: CASSSTPGTSGREDCEQFF.